This T cell receptor beta chain was obtained from a study of blood T cell repertoires in COVID-19. Germline V CDR1 and CDR2: SGDLS, YYNGEE. V shed 1 base, J shed 1 base, and the junction held 10 bases outside the gene matches. There are 18 residues in the CDR3. Original processing methods: Amplifying reference gene primers gave estimates of nucleated cell counts. The method was immunoSEQ multiplex PCR; TCRdb's version includes in-frame clones alone and lacks a portion of them. Clone size and V and J calls were adopted from that table, with D and trimming inferred from the DNA. The repertoire includes about 96,000 clones, roughly 80% of them detected once, and about 18% sits in the top ten.

The receptor was isolated from a woman aged 55-69 years with acute or convalescent COVID-19. Sequencing was done on a sample of peripheral blood. The rearrangement joins TRBV9 to TRBJ2-1; TRBD2 aligns across 8 bases. The CDR3 is CASSVNFARGGSYNEQFF. As DNA, the CDR3 is TGTGCCAGCAGCGTAAATTTCGCCCGGGGGGGGTCCTACAATGAGCAGTTCTTC.